Sequencing of this T cell receptor (beta chain) was carried out in a study of T cell repertoires in cytomegalovirus infection. Study-level information: Epitope selection comprised recently identified HLA-C-restricted CMV epitopes and well-studied HLA-B-restricted CMV epitopes. An indication of both CMV infection and matching HLA type came from public TCR beta signatures.

Comment on this clonotype: Its specificity is unknown.

TCRdb recomputed calls from the reads with MiXCR, one row per CDR3 protein. The sample contains 650,000 to 850,000 distinct CDR3 sequences, just under 30% of which appear only once. Whole-study results and caveats: Dominating the ex vivo response were TCR beta clonotypes that were CMV-specific and HLA-C-restricted. Identification of carriers of CMV plus the relevant HLA was performed using cumulative public TCR beta family frequency.

In germline, CDR1 is SNHLY, CDR2 FYNNEI. CDR3 length equals 20 residues. The ends were cut back, 4 bases at V and 1 base at J, with 23 bases in the middle. This material consisted of cultured CD8+ T cells from PBMCs, taken from culture after CMV antigen stimulation. V gene TRBV2 combines with J gene TRBJ2-6; D is possibly TRBD1 (6 bases). This receptor was identified in a human donor in good health (CMV status not recorded). Some clones in this sample may be carry-over from other donors' samples. The CDR3 spells CASSGVSFRVQGSGANVLTF. The CDR3 nucleotides are TGTGCCAGCAGTGGGGTCTCGTTTCGTGTACAGGGATCTGGGGCCAACGTCCTGACTTTC.